The 25 T cell receptor beta chains in this list originate from one sample, sequenced in a study of T cell changes during pregnancy in multiple sclerosis. The data were produced by immunoSEQ multiplex PCR, yet TCRdb's version contains in-frame clones alone and is incomplete. The data show approximately 99,000 clones, 90% seen once. This material consisted of peripheral blood, taken in the second trimester of pregnancy. These receptors all come from a female donor in good health, enrolled as a control in a pregnancy study.

The chain carries TRBV18 and TRBJ2-3; D gene ambiguous. This CDR3 comprises 16 residues. Per germline, CDR1 KGHSH and CDR2 LQKENI. Trimming stripped 6 bases from V and 2 bases from J, with 18 bases between. CDR3 in DNA: TGTGCCAGCTCCCTTAGCCCCGCGAGATCCACAGATACGCAGTATTTT. The encoded protein is CASSLSPARSTDTQYF.

The rearrangement links TRBV7-8 to TRBJ1-2, with 7 bases that match TRBD1. The CDR3 extends over 15 amino acids. V lost 6 bases and J lost 1; bases outside the gene matches: 8. Looked up from germline, CDR1 is SGHVS and CDR2 is FQNEAQ. CDR3: CASSSYPGGNYGYTF. The CDR3 DNA sequence: TGTGCCAGCAGTTCGTACCCAGGGGGTAACTATGGCTACACCTTC.

DNA for the CDR3: TGTGCCAGCAGCGAGACAGGGCGGCTTAATGAAAAACTGTTTTTT. As protein: CASSETGRLNEKLFF. The genes are TRBV5-6 and TRBJ1-4; 7 bases map to TRBD1. The V segment lost 4 bases and the J segment 4 bases; nucleotides outside the gene matches: 7. The CDR3 loop spans 15 amino acids. Germline V gene lookup returns CDR1 SGHDT and CDR2 YYEEEE.

The CDR3 spells CASSAGMGLTGELFF. The CDR3 nucleotides read TGTGCCAGCAGTGCCGGCATGGGGCTCACCGGGGAGCTGTTTTTT. The gene calls are TRBV6-1 and TRBJ2-2; D might be TRBD1 (5 bases). Germline-derived CDR1 and CDR2 are MNHNS and SASEGT. The CDR3 runs to 15 residues. Trimming cost V 4 bases and J 4 bases, with 13 bases left between them.

A remark on this clone: One end of the junction does not line up with germline, which may come from a read error. The chain joins TRBV18 to TRBJ1-4; TRBD1 matches 8 bases. The germline CDR1 and CDR2 sequences are KGHSH and LQKENI. CDR3 length equals 13 residues. CDR3 amino acids: CASSPRQGEKLFF. Here the CDR3 DNA reads TGTGCCAGCTCCCCACGACAGGGGGAAAAACTGTTTTTT.

The chain recombines TRBV6-5 with TRBJ1-2; TRBD1 matches 9 bases. V lost 5 bases to trimming and J lost 6 bases; unmatched junction nucleotides: 10. This CDR3 is 15 amino acids long. The V gene's germline CDR1 is MNHEY and CDR2 SVGAGI. CDR3 amino acids: CASSIRDRAPNGYTF. CDR3 in DNA: TGTGCCAGCAGTATCCGGGACAGGGCTCCCAATGGCTACACCTTC.

For the CDR3, the DNA is TGCGCCAGCTCGTACCCGGGATCCCCCGGACAAGAGACCCAGTACTTC. It yields the protein CASSYPGSPGQETQYF. V usage is TRBV5-1 and J usage is TRBJ2-5, with D tentatively TRBD2 (5 bases). The CDR3 is 16 amino acids. Trimming shortened V by 7 bases and J by 2 bases, and 21 bases separated the two germline ends. Germline CDR1 reads SGHRS; CDR2 reads YFSETQ.

A word on this clone: At one end the junction does not follow the germline gene, possibly because of a read error. The V and J genes are TRBV7-7 and TRBJ2-2; the D gene is possibly TRBD1 (5 bases). The CDR3 runs to 16 residues. CDR1 SSHAT and CDR2 FNYEAQ come from the germline V gene (reference sequence). CDR3 coding DNA: TGTGCTAGCAGCTTAGGAGACAGTGCTTACACCGGGGAGCTGTTTTTT. Amino acids: CASSLGDSAYTGELFF. Filled out from reference TRBV7-7 and TRBJ2-2, the complete variable domain reads GAGVSQSPRYKVTKRGQDVTLRCDPISSHATLYWYQQALGQGPEFLTYFNYEAQPDKSGLPSDRFSAERPEGSISTLTIQRTEQRDSAMYRCASSLGDSAYTGELFFGEGSRLTVL.

The chain carries TRBV6-6 and TRBJ2-7, with TRBD2 matching 8 bases. Looked up from germline, CDR1 is MNHNY and CDR2 is SVGAGI (reference sequence). V lost 5 bases, J lost 5 bases, and 2 bases stayed unmatched. The CDR3 length is 12 residues. DNA for the CDR3: TGTGCCAGCAGTCGGGAGGGTCACGAGCAGTACTTC. Protein product: CASSREGHEQYF.

J is TRBJ2-7 and V is TRBV6-5, with 10 bases aligning to TRBD1. This CDR3 has 15 amino acids. After removal of 1 base from V and 7 bases from J, the junction contained 7 bases not matched to a gene. Looked up from germline, CDR1 is MNHEY and CDR2 is SVGAGI. CDR3 amino acids: CASSYFGTGEEEQYF. The CDR3 bases are TGTGCCAGCAGTTACTTCGGGACAGGGGAAGAGGAGCAGTACTTC.

This sequence joins TRBV19 and TRBJ2-2, with D possibly matching TRBD2 (6 bases). The CDR3 totals 14 residues. V lost 5 bases, J lost 3 bases, and 10 bases lay in between. The germline V gene has CDR1 LNHDA and CDR2 SQIVND (reference sequence). CDR3 amino acids: CASSGWGDTGELFF. In DNA, the CDR3 is TGTGCCAGTAGTGGTTGGGGGGACACCGGGGAGCTGTTTTTT.

This clone was picked up a small number of times. This chain connects TRBV5-6 to TRBJ1-2, with D possibly matching TRBD1 (6 bases). This CDR3 contains 16 residues. Germline CDR1 is SGHDT and CDR2 is YYEEEE. V was trimmed by 3 bases and J by 0 bases, leaving 15 bases between them. CDR3 sequence: CASSSLVQGTNYGYTF. CDR3 DNA: TGTGCCAGCAGCTCCCTTGTACAGGGCACTAACTATGGCTACACCTTC.

CDR3 DNA: TGCGCCAGCAGCCCCCAGGGTTGGAACACTGAAGCTTTCTTT. Residues: CASSPQGWNTEAFF. The rearrangement uses TRBV4-1 and TRBJ1-1; the D gene is possibly TRBD1 (5 bases). V was clipped by 4 bases and J by 1 base, with 10 bases between them. The CDR3 is 14 residues long. The V gene's germline CDR1 is MGHRA and CDR2 YSYEKL.

This chain links TRBV7-6 with TRBJ2-7; 9 bases agree with TRBD1. The CDR3 runs 13 residues. Germline V gene lookup returns CDR1 SGHVS and CDR2 FNYEAQ. Losses at the gene ends were 5 bases for V and 6 bases for J; bases not matched to a gene: 5. The CDR3 region has the DNA TGTGCCAGCAGCCGGGACAGGGAGGGCGAGCAGTACTTC. Translation gives CASSRDREGEQYF.

V and J are TRBV5-1 and TRBJ2-1; TRBD2 agrees at 8 bases. Germline values: CDR1 SGHRS, CDR2 YFSETQ. With V trimmed by 7 bases and J by 7 bases, 4 bases remained unmatched. The CDR3 length is 12 residues. CDR3 nucleotide sequence: TGCGCCAGCGGACTAGCCGCGAATGAGCAGTTCTTC. Its translation is CASGLAANEQFF.

This clone was recorded once. J is TRBJ2-5 and V is TRBV5-1; D perhaps matches TRBD1 (5 bases). The V gene's germline CDR1 is SGHRS and CDR2 YFSETQ. Trimming took off 3 bases at V and 4 bases at J, with 22 bases between the two ends. This CDR3 is built from 17 residues. The CDR3 sequence is CASSYTQRIQGGETQYF. CDR3 DNA sequence: TGCGCCAGCAGCTACACACAAAGAATTCAGGGTGGAGAGACCCAGTACTTC.

The table lists this clone with a count of one. The chain recombines TRBV28 with TRBJ1-2; 9 positions agree with TRBD1. The CDR3 runs to 16 residues. V dropped 5 bases and J dropped 4; count of bases not matched to a gene: 11. CDR1 and CDR2 from the germline V gene are MDHEN and SYDVKM. The CDR3 nucleotides are TGTGCCAGCAGTCCCATAACAGGGGGCGCGTTCTATGGCTACACCTTC. It specifies CASSPITGGAFYGYTF.

The chain has TRBV4-2 and TRBJ2-5; 10 positions agree with TRBD2. The CDR3 has 16 amino acids. Per germline, CDR1 LGHNA and CDR2 YNFKEQ. Germline trimming cut 0 bases from V and 0 bases from J; bases unmatched to any gene: 1. CDR3 sequence (DNA): TGTGCCAGCAGCCAAGATCTAGCGGGGGACCAAGAGACCCAGTACTTC. Translation gives CASSQDLAGDQETQYF.

This chain joins TRBV19 and TRBJ1-6; perhaps TRBD1 as D (5 bases). The V and J ends lost 2 bases and 0 bases respectively, with 8 bases between them. The CDR3 has 16 residues. Germline V gene sequence: CDR1 LNHDA, CDR2 SQIVND (reference sequence). CDR3 loop: CASSITGSSYNSPLHF. DNA for the CDR3: TGTGCCAGTAGTATAACAGGCAGCTCCTATAATTCACCCCTCCACTTT.

This clone was seen once. The genes are TRBV5-6 and TRBJ2-2; possibly TRBD1 for D (6 bases). Germline V gene lookup returns CDR1 SGHDT and CDR2 YYEEEE. This CDR3 comprises 15 residues. V gave up 4 bases and J gave up 1 base, with 11 bases separating them. CDR3 DNA: TGTGCCAGCAGCCTACCGGGACAGAACACCGGGGAGCTGTTTTTT. Amino acid sequence: CASSLPGQNTGELFF.

The V gene is TRBV18, the J gene TRBJ2-7; D not resolved. CDR1 KGHSH and CDR2 LQKENI come from the germline V gene. This CDR3 region has 20 residues. V was pared by 3 bases and J by 0 bases, with 27 bases between. CDR3 in DNA: TGTGCCAGCTCACCGTCTCGACTCGAGCTGCGGTCTATGGTCTCCTACGAGCAGTACTTC. Translated, it gives CASSPSRLELRSMVSYEQYF.

The rearrangement joins TRBV7-9 to TRBJ2-1; 7 bases line up with TRBD2. The junction had 12 bases not matched to a gene; V was cut back by 4 bases and J by 6 bases. Germline V gene data show CDR1 as SEHNR and CDR2 as FQNEAQ (reference sequence). This CDR3 comprises 16 residues. In DNA form, the CDR3 reads TGTGCCAGCAGCTCCCCGGGCGGGAGTGTCTCCAATGAGCAGTTCTTC. This sequence encodes CASSSPGGSVSNEQFF.

The V gene is TRBV4-1, the J gene TRBJ2-1; maybe TRBD2 (5 bases). V lost 1 base, J lost 0 bases, and 13 bases lay in between. This CDR3 has 17 residues. Germline V lookup: CDR1 MGHRA, CDR2 YSYEKL. The CDR3 loop is CASSQVTAVSSYNEQFF. CDR3 coding DNA: TGCGCCAGCAGCCAAGTAACAGCGGTTAGCTCCTACAATGAGCAGTTCTTC.

The gene calls are TRBV7-9 and TRBJ1-2, with 7 bases that match TRBD1. The CDR3 length is 14 residues. Germline CDR1 and CDR2: SEHNR and FQNEAQ (reference sequence). Trimming took 5 bases from V and 1 from J; bases not matched to a gene: 4. The CDR3 region has the DNA TGTGCCAGCAGCCCGGACAGGCTTAACTATGGCTACACCTTC. Encoded protein: CASSPDRLNYGYTF.

The chain is built from TRBV27 and TRBJ1-5; D remains ambiguous. With 5 bases removed from V and 2 bases from J, the gap between germline ends came to 13 bases. CDR1 is MNHEY, CDR2 SMNVEV, per germline (reference sequence). The CDR3 runs to 15 residues. The CDR3 protein is CASSPEGMGNQPQHF. The CDR3 DNA reads TGTGCCAGCAGTCCCGAGGGTATGGGCAATCAGCCCCAGCATTTT.